This TCR beta chain stems from a study of identical twins. MiXCR, applied by TCRdb to the 5' RACE reads, yields one record per CDR3 protein. The sample has around 1.7 million distinct CDR3 sequences, less than 35% seen once. Study-level findings and limits: Invariant MAIT and iNKT cells could partly confound zero-insertion analyses.

V shed 3 bases and J shed 2 bases, with 19 bases lying between them. The CDR3 contains 17 residues. The germline V gene encodes CDR1 SGDLS and CDR2 YYNGEE. In the case of this clonotype: The antigen remains undetermined.

What was sequenced was cord blood. The rearrangement joins TRBV9 to TRBJ2-3; D call uncertain. This TCR came from a newborn girl in good health. Here the CDR3 reads CASSAISRATVTDTQYF. As DNA, the CDR3 is TGTGCCAGCAGCGCCATATCCCGGGCCACGGTCACAGATACGCAGTATTTT.